The 7 T cell receptor beta chains below all came from one sample that was sequenced in a study of regulatory T cells in long-lasting Graves disease. iRepertoire HTBI primers and Arm-PCR of CDR3 regions built TCR beta libraries. TCRdb re-analysed the multiplex PCR reads in MiXCR, keeping a single row per CDR3 protein. Among 350,000 to 400,000 distinct CDR3 sequences listed, under 20% were seen once. Regarding time point: newly diagnosed GD, antithyroid drugs for less than 3 months. Scientists built the TCR library using RNA that was extracted from PBMCs. This sample also appeared in a second study, on T cells in Graves' hyperthyroidism and ophthalmopathy.

This sample comprised peripheral blood mononuclear cells (PBMCs), obtained at new diagnosis, from a patient treated with antithyroid drugs. These receptor sequences come from a woman aged 18-29 years with Graves disease.

The rearrangement uses TRBV30 and TRBJ2-2; 9 bases fit TRBD1. The junction had 3 bases not matched to a gene; V was cut back by 4 bases and J by 0 bases. This CDR3 has 15 amino acids. CDR1 and CDR2 (germline): GTSNPN, SVGIG (reference sequence). The CDR3 DNA follows: TGTGCCTGGATTGGGGACAGGGCGAACACCGGGGAGCTGTTTTTT. Its translation: CAWIGDRANTGELFF.

This clonotype was counted between two and nine times. V gene TRBV29-1 combines with J gene TRBJ2-5, with a tentative D call TRBD2 (5 bases). V lost 7 bases, J lost 2 bases, and 11 bases lay in between. The CDR3 is 12 residues long. CDR1 and CDR2 (germline): SQVTM, ANQGSEA. The CDR3 protein is CSATREQETQYF. In nucleotides, the CDR3 is TGCAGCGCCACCCGGGAACAAGAGACCCAGTACTTC.

This clonotype was observed a handful of times. A single base is all that separates this from a far larger clone, so a read error is likely. The chain links TRBV20-1 to TRBJ2-1, with TRBD2 matching over 12 bases. The J call may be faulty, since TRBJ2-5 better matches the DNA end. Germline lookup yields CDR1 DFQATT and CDR2 SNEGSKA (reference sequence). The CDR3 has 18 amino acids. In nucleotides, the CDR3 is TGCAGTGCTAGAGATAGCGACCTAGCGGGAGGGCCCAGTGAGATCCAGTACTTC. Its protein is CSARDSDLAGGPSEIQYF.

This clonotype was picked up a small number of times. J is TRBJ1-3 and V is TRBV9; D is unresolved. In germline, CDR1 is SGDLS, CDR2 YYNGEE. The V end was cut by 0 bases, the J end by 8 bases, with 3 bases between. There are 11 residues in the CDR3. CDR3 nucleotide sequence: TGTGCCAGCAGCGTAGACTACACCATATATTTT. Translation: CASSVDYTIYF.

The CDR3 nucleotides are TGTGCCAGCAGCGTAGCGGCGGGGGGGATGATCGAGACCCAGTACTTC. Translating gives CASSVAAGGMIETQYF. This chain uses TRBV9 with TRBJ2-5, with 9 bases fitting TRBD2. The CDR3 length is 16 residues. J lost 5 bases, V lost 0 bases, and 8 bases had no gene match. Germline V gene sequence: CDR1 SGDLS, CDR2 YYNGEE.

This clonotype was recorded many times. The chain has TRBV28 and TRBJ2-1; TRBD1 aligns across 7 bases. The J segment lost 0 bases and the V segment lost 5 bases, leaving 4 bases of the junction unmatched. The CDR3 contains 15 residues. Germline V gene data show CDR1 as MDHEN and CDR2 as SYDVKM. The CDR3 DNA reads as TGTGCCAGCAGTCCGGACAGGATCTCCTACAATGAGCAGTTCTTC. Translation gives CASSPDRISYNEQFF.

There are many counts of this clonotype. This chain uses TRBV12-3 or TRBV12-4 with TRBJ1-1; 8 bases align to TRBD1. This CDR3 is built from 14 residues. V dropped 4 bases and J dropped 3; count of bases not matched to a gene: 4. The CDR3 DNA sequence: TGTGCCAGCAGTTACCAGGGGGCAGACACTGAAGCTTTCTTT. Translating gives CASSYQGADTEAFF.